This T cell receptor beta chain is drawn from a study of cytomegalovirus exposure and HLA in healthy donors. Findings and limits, study-wide: A highly shared variant cluster was judged a likely technical artifact. Clonal expansion, a later analysis showed, was greater in HLA-associated TCR beta chains than in equally common others. Solely CMV serostatus was available to characterize immune exposure.

With 60 Vbeta and 13 Jbeta primers, the PCR was carried out. Assay: immunoSEQ multiplex PCR; the TCRdb copy retains only in-frame clones and omits some. The data contain about 140,000 clones, roughly 77% of them singletons. This clone appeared a single time. What it binds is unknown. With V trimmed by 4 bases and J by 4 bases, 15 bases remained unmatched. The CDR3 runs 17 residues. The germline CDR1 and CDR2 sequences are MDHEN and SYDVKM. The sample consisted of PBMCs. This sequence was found in a female donor in good health and CMV-seronegative. V and J are TRBV28 and TRBJ2-5, with TRBD1 matching 7 bases. CDR3 sequence reads: CASSSLLRGGGSETQYF. The DNA of the CDR3 is TGTGCCAGCAGTTCCCTGCTTAGAGGGGGCGGTTCAGAGACCCAGTACTTC.